These 21 T cell receptor beta chains were all obtained from the same sample, sequenced in a study of T cell repertoires in cytomegalovirus infection. TCRdb called the reads again in MiXCR, with one record for every CDR3 protein. The table shows over 120,000 distinct CDR3 sequences, with more than 30% occurring only once. Antigens of these TCRs are unknown. The specimen was CD8+ T cells from cultured PBMCs, collected from culture after CMV antigen stimulation. The source is a human donor in good health (CMV status not recorded). Some clones in this sample may be carry-over from other donors' samples.

The rearrangement uses TRBV2 and TRBJ1-2; maybe TRBD1 (5 bases). V lost 6 bases, J lost 8 bases, and 28 bases lay in between. This CDR3 is 17 amino acids long. Germline CDR1 SNHLY, CDR2 FYNNEI. The CDR3 DNA reads TGTGCCAGCAGGCCAACCCTTGGCAGGGATGGGCTCGGCGGCTACACCTTC. Its protein is CASRPTLGRDGLGGYTF.

This chain uses TRBV5-4 with TRBJ2-3; TRBD2 might be the D (6 bases). The germline CDR1 and CDR2 sequences are SGHNT and YYREEE (reference sequence). The CDR3 consists of 15 residues. Trimming took 1 base from V and 2 from J, leaving 11 bases between them. DNA for the CDR3: TGTGCCAGCAGCTTGTCGTGGGGGGACACAGATACGCAGTATTTT. Translating gives CASSLSWGDTDTQYF.

J is TRBJ1-4 and V is TRBV2, with D unresolved. The CDR3 spans 11 residues. V lost 5 bases to trimming and J lost 6 bases, with 4 bases between them. The germline V gene has CDR1 SNHLY and CDR2 FYNNEI. This CDR3 is CASSQDEKLFF. The CDR3 DNA sequence: TGTGCCAGCAGTCAAGATGAAAAACTGTTTTTT.

The chain uses TRBV2 and TRBJ1-1, with D unclear. V gave up 4 bases and J gave up 0 bases, with 6 bases separating them. The CDR3 sequence is 13 residues long. Germline CDR1 and CDR2: SNHLY and FYNNEI. The CDR3 coding sequence is TGTGCCAGCAGTGTCTTTTTGAACACTGAAGCTTTCTTT. Translating it yields CASSVFLNTEAFF.

This clonotype was observed a few times. CDR3 nucleotides: TGTGCCAGCAACCAGGGACAGGCATACAATGAGCAGTTCTTC. Protein: CASNQGQAYNEQFF. This chain links TRBV6-5 with TRBJ2-1; TRBD1 matches 8 bases. CDR1 is MNHEY and CDR2 is SVGAGI in the germline V gene. The CDR3 consists of 14 residues. V dropped 7 bases and J dropped 4; count of bases not matched to a gene: 6.

The rearrangement joins TRBV7-9 to TRBJ2-1, with D tentatively TRBD1 (5 bases). This CDR3 is built from 16 residues. V was cut by 3 bases and J by 5 bases, with 17 bases left in between. Germline assignment: CDR1 SEHNR and CDR2 FQNEAQ (reference sequence). The CDR3 nucleotides are TGTGCCAGCAGCTTTCTTCCGCCAGGGTTCCACAATGAGCAGTTCTTC. This gives the protein CASSFLPPGFHNEQFF. Using reference TRBV7-9 and TRBJ2-1 for the parts outside the CDR3, the full variable domain is DTGVSQNPRHKITKRGQNVTFRCDPISEHNRLYWYRQTLGQGPEFLTYFQNEAQLEKSRLLSDRFSAERPKGSFSTLEIQRTEQGDSAMYLCASSFLPPGFHNEQFFGPGTRLTVL.

This clonotype occurred many times. The chain employs TRBV7-2 and TRBJ2-5, with D perhaps assigned TRBD1 or TRBD2 (7 bases each). Trimming took off 5 bases at V and 2 bases at J, with 18 bases between the two ends. The CDR3 loop spans 16 amino acids. Germline CDR1 and CDR2: SGHTA and FQGNSA. Written as DNA, the CDR3 is TGTGCCAGCAGCGAGGGGGCAGCGGGACCGCAAGAGACCCAGTACTTC. The encoded protein is CASSEGAAGPQETQYF.

This chain uses TRBV12-3 or TRBV12-4 with TRBJ1-3; D is perhaps TRBD1 (5 bases). V gave up 1 base and J gave up 4 bases, with 8 bases separating them. The CDR3 length is 14 residues. CDR3 coding DNA: TGTGCCAGCAGTTTAGGGGGGAACGGAAACACCATATATTTT. Protein sequence: CASSLGGNGNTIYF.

This clonotype has just a few counts. The chain couples TRBV24-1 to TRBJ2-3; the D gene is possibly TRBD1 (5 bases). From germline, CDR1 is KGHDR and CDR2 SFDVKD. Deletions cut 4 bases from V and 0 bases from J, with 10 bases between. CDR3 length: 15 amino acids. The CDR3 DNA reads as TGTGCCACCAGTGAACCGAGGACAAGCACAGATACGCAGTATTTT. Its translation: CATSEPRTSTDTQYF.

This clonotype was seen only a few times. DNA for the CDR3: TGTGCCAGCAGTCTCCAGGGTGGTTATGGCTACACCTTC. Amino acids: CASSLQGGYGYTF. The chain uses TRBV28 and TRBJ1-2, with D perhaps TRBD1 (5 bases). Germline V gene sequence: CDR1 MDHEN, CDR2 SYDVKM. This CDR3 has 13 residues. With 5 bases removed from V and 5 bases from J, the gap between germline ends came to 12 bases.

At least ten counts were recorded for this clonotype. This chain uses TRBV7-8 with TRBJ2-2; 11 bases agree with TRBD2. The CDR3 is 15 residues long. V gave up 5 bases and J gave up 7 bases; unmatched junction bases: 6. In germline, CDR1 is SGHVS, CDR2 FQNEAQ. DNA of the CDR3: TGTGCCAGCAGCCCGGGACTAGCGGCGGTCGGGGAGCTGTTTTTT. Encoded protein: CASSPGLAAVGELFF.

The chain has TRBV6-1 and TRBJ2-4; perhaps TRBD2 as D (5 bases). V gave up 6 bases and J gave up 6 bases, with 24 bases separating them. This CDR3 comprises 17 residues. Germline CDR1 is MNHNS and CDR2 is SASEGT. The CDR3 here is CASSYSETRGSRNIQYF. The CDR3 DNA follows: TGTGCCAGCAGCTATTCGGAGACGCGAGGGAGTCGAAACATTCAGTACTTC.

The chain is built from TRBV20-1 and TRBJ2-7; D is unclear. Trimming removed 3 bases from V and 0 bases from J, with 9 bases in between. This CDR3 is built from 13 residues. CDR1 is DFQATT, CDR2 SNEGSKA, per germline (reference sequence). In DNA, the CDR3 is TGCAGTGCTAGTGAGCAGGTCTCCTACGAGCAGTACTTC. It yields the protein CSASEQVSYEQYF.

This clonotype was counted at least ten times. The rearrangement uses TRBV5-6 and TRBJ2-2; 9 nucleotides agree with TRBD1. The CDR3 covers 17 residues. Germline V gene sequence: CDR1 SGHDT, CDR2 YYEEEE. The J segment lost 1 base and the V segment lost 0 bases, leaving 4 bases of the junction unmatched. This CDR3 reads CASSLGAGQGNTGELFF. The CDR3 coding sequence is TGTGCCAGCAGCTTGGGGGCGGGACAGGGGAACACCGGGGAGCTGTTTTTT.

The chain employs TRBV7-6 and TRBJ2-5; 7 positions agree with TRBD1. Unmatched junction bases numbered 6, after V lost 4 bases and J lost 1 base. Germline loops: CDR1 SGHVS, CDR2 FNYEAQ. The CDR3 covers 15 residues. The CDR3 region has the DNA TGTGCCAGCAGCTACCAGACAGGGACCCAAGAGACCCAGTACTTC. This encodes CASSYQTGTQETQYF.

The rearrangement joins TRBV28 to TRBJ1-1; 8 bases are shared with TRBD1. This CDR3 has 14 residues. Per germline, CDR1 MDHEN and CDR2 SYDVKM. Trimming cost V 7 bases and J 1 base; bases outside gene matches: 5. The DNA for the CDR3 is TGTGCCAGCATACAGGACAGGGCGAACACTGAAGCTTTCTTT. It translates to CASIQDRANTEAFF.

The chain uses TRBV2 and TRBJ2-7; D is ambiguous. Per germline, CDR1 SNHLY and CDR2 FYNNEI. V was clipped by 5 bases and J by 7 bases, with 9 bases between them. The CDR3 is 11 residues long. Here the CDR3 reads CASSTGWEQYF. For the CDR3, the DNA is TGTGCCAGCAGTACCGGGTGGGAGCAGTACTTC.

In its sample, this clonotype was seen many times. The gene calls are TRBV19 and TRBJ2-1; TRBD2 matches 7 bases. Looked up from germline, CDR1 is LNHDA and CDR2 is SQIVND (reference sequence). The CDR3 covers 13 residues. The trim removed 5 bases at V and 3 bases at J, leaving 1 base unmatched. This CDR3 is CASSSSGYNEQFF. CDR3 nucleotides: TGTGCCAGTAGTTCTAGCGGCTACAATGAGCAGTTCTTC.

This clonotype was detected ten times or more. The chain is built from TRBV7-6 and TRBJ1-1, with D possibly TRBD1 on 5 matching bases. CDR1 is SGHVS, CDR2 FNYEAQ, per germline. CDR3 length: 15 amino acids. The V end lost 5 bases, the J end lost 0 bases, and 13 bases lay between the germline ends. The CDR3 sequence is CASSQVTGVNTEAFF. The CDR3 DNA sequence: TGTGCCAGCAGCCAGGTTACGGGGGTGAACACTGAAGCTTTCTTT.

This clonotype was seen at least ten times. The gene calls are TRBV28 and TRBJ2-3; TRBD1 agrees at 9 bases. The germline V gene has CDR1 MDHEN and CDR2 SYDVKM. This CDR3 region has 15 residues. Trimming at V came to 4 bases and at J to 4 bases, leaving 6 bases not matched to a gene. This CDR3 is CASSSRTGVADTQYF. The CDR3 bases are TGTGCCAGCAGTTCCAGGACAGGGGTGGCAGATACGCAGTATTTT.

The genes are TRBV19 and TRBJ2-2, with 8 bases lining up with TRBD2. CDR3 size: 16 residues. CDR1 LNHDA and CDR2 SQIVND come from the germline V gene (reference sequence). V lost 5 bases, J lost 3 bases, and 8 bases stayed unmatched. For the CDR3, the DNA is TGTGCCAGTAGTCCCGGACTAGCCGGGGACACCGGGGAGCTGTTTTTT. As protein: CASSPGLAGDTGELFF.